This T cell receptor beta chain was documented in a study of OX40 agonist ivuxolimab in advanced cancers. Regarding the research as a whole: Ivuxolimab was an agonistic, fully human IgG2 monoclonal antibody directed against OX40 (CD134), a costimulatory receptor. In the dose-escalation cohort, 82.7% of patients were male, and the mean age was about 55 years, with a range of roughly 23 to 85. The purpose of peripheral TCRbeta sequencing was to test whether ivuxolimab changed TCR sequence diversity and led to clonal T-cell expansion. Patients were allowed to have had prior anti-PD-1, anti-PD-L1 or anti-CTLA-4 therapy, and less than 45% of the dose-escalation patients had previously received checkpoint inhibitors. Of the approximately 54 patients in dose escalation, about 20 had hepatocellular carcinoma, approximately 15 had melanoma, 9 had renal cell carcinoma and 9 had head and neck cancer. Intravenous ivuxolimab was administered to patients every 2 weeks at six dose levels: 0.01, 0.1, 0.3, 1.5, 3 and 10 mg/kg. Partial responses were achieved by three dose-escalation patients, of whom one had hepatocellular carcinoma and two had cutaneous melanoma. The paper describes the monotherapy dose-escalation part (N ≈ 52 patients) of the phase I trial of ivuxolimab.

The trial excluded patients who had a history of autoimmune disease or were on systemic immunosuppression. In every dose cohort, peripheral blood was drawn for TCR sequencing at baseline, cycle 4 day 1, and cycle 7 day 1. Samples came from an open-label, multicenter, first-in-human phase I dose-escalation trial of ivuxolimab. The trial enrolled adults with locally advanced or metastatic head and neck squamous cell, hepatocellular, melanoma or renal cell carcinoma. Before TCR sequencing, CD4+ and CD8+ T cells were separately sorted from peripheral blood. With regard to this clone: Which antigen it targets is not known. No qualities accompany the bases; no much larger clone lies one base away.

The CDR3 goes from the cysteine to the phenylalanine over 13 residues. Left in the record is the CDR3 DNA by itself, 39 bases read in frame from the first base. CDR1 and CDR2, looked up from the germline V gene (reference sequence), are LNHDA and SQIVND. V sheds 6 bases and J sheds 4 bases, leaving 10 bases between their ends. For sequencing of the TCRbeta CDR3 region, genomic DNA was extracted from the sorted cells. The immunoSEQ Assay was used to sequence the TCRbeta CDR3 regions. As stored in TCRdb, this immuneACCESS dataset retains in-frame rearrangements with V and J assigned. A fraction of the clones does not appear; measured against another copy, unresolved V genes explain less than half of the discrepancy, and the remainder lacks a known reason. The sample yields tens of thousands of clones; 80% to 85% were counted once. About 2.1% of the sample goes to the ten largest clones. Results and caveats for the whole study, not just this receptor: At doses from 0.1 to 3.0 mg/kg, clonal expansion was seen in both CD4+ and CD8+ blood T cells between baseline and week 6. Antigen specificity was not determined for the clonally expanded peripheral T cells. On average, CD8+ T cells showed more expanded clones than CD4+ T cells after ivuxolimab. In the 0.1-3.0 mg/kg groups, partial responders were among the patients with the lowest normalized peripheral clonal expansion, particularly in CD8+ T cells. Low levels of normalized T-cell clonal expansion were also shown by some nonresponding patients.

The chain couples TRBV19 to TRBJ1-5; the D gene lacks a confident call. The specimen comprised CD4+ or CD8+ T cells sorted from blood, sampled in a trial of the OX40 agonist ivuxolimab. The TCR originated in an adult with an advanced solid tumor such as melanoma, head and neck, liver or kidney cancer. The DNA sequence is given as TGTGCCAGTAGACCCGGGCTTAATCAGCCCCAGCATTTT. The translation is CASRPGLNQPQHF. Reference TRBV19 and TRBJ1-5 proteins supply the regions before and after the CDR3; the full variable domain is: DGGITQSPKYLFRKEGQNVTLSCEQNLNHDAMYWYRQDPGQGLRLIYYSQIVNDFQKGDIAEGYSVSREKKESFPLTVTSAQKNPTAFYLCASRPGLNQPQHFGDGTRLSIL.